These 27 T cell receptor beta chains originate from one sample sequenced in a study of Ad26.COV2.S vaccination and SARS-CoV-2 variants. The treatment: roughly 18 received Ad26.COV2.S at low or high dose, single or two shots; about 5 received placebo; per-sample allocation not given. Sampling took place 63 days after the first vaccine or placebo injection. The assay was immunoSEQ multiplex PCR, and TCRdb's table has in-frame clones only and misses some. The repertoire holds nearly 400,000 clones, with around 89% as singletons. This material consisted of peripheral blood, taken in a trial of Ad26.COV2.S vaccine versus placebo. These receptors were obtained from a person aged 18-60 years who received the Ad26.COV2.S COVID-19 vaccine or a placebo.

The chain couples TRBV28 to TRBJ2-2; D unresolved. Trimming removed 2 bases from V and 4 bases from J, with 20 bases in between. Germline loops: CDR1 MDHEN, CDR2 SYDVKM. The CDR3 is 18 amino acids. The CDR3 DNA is TGTGCCAGCAGTTTAGGGTTGCGCAAGGGTGTCGGCACCGGGGAGCTGTTTTTT. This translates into CASSLGLRKGVGTGELFF. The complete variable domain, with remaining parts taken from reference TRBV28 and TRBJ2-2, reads DVKVTQSSRYLVKRTGEKVFLECVQDMDHENMFWYRQDPGLGLRLIYFSYDVKMKEKGDIPEGYSVSREKKERFSLILESASTNQTSMYLCASSLGLRKGVGTGELFFGEGSRLTVL.

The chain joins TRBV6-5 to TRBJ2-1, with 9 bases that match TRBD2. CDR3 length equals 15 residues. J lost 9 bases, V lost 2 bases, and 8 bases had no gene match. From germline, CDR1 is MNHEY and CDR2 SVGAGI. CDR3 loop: CASSYAGGPVVEQFF. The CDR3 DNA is TGTGCCAGCAGTTACGCGGGAGGGCCGGTGGTTGAGCAGTTCTTC.

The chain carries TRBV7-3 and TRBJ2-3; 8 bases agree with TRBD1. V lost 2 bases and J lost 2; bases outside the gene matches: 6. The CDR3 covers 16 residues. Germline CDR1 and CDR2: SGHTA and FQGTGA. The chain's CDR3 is CASSLGSGQVTDTQYF. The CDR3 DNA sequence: TGTGCCAGCAGCTTAGGTTCGGGACAGGTCACAGATACGCAGTATTTT.

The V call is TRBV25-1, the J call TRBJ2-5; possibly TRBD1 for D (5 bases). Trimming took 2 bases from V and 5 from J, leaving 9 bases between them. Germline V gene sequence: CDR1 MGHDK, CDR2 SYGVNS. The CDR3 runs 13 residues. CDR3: CASSEPGIETQYF. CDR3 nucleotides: TGTGCCAGCAGTGAACCAGGGATCGAGACCCAGTACTTC.

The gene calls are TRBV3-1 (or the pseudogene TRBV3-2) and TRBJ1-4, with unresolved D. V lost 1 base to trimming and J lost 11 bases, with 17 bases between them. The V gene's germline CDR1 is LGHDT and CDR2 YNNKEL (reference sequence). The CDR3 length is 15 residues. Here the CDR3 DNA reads TGTGCCAGCAGCCAAGTGGGCGTGAGGGTAGGGAAACTGTTTTTT. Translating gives CASSQVGVRVGKLFF.

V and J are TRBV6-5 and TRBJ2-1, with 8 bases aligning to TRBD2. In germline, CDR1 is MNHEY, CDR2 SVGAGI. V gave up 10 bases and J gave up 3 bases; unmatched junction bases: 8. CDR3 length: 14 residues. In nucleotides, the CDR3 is TGTGCCACCCAGAGACTAGCGTACTACAATGAGCAGTTCTTC. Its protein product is CATQRLAYYNEQFF.

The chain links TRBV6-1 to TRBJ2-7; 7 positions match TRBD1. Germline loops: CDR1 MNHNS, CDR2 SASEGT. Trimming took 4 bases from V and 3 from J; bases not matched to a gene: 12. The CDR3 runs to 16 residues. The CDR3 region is CASSATGAPTVYEQYF. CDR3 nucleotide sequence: TGTGCCAGCAGTGCAACAGGGGCGCCTACCGTCTACGAGCAGTACTTC.

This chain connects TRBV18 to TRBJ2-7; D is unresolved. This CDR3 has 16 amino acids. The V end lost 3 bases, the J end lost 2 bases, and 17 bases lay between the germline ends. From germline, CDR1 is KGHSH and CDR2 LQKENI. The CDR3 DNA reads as TGTGCCAGCTCACCTCTGGCCGGAACCTGGCCCTACGAGCAGTACTTC. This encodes CASSPLAGTWPYEQYF.

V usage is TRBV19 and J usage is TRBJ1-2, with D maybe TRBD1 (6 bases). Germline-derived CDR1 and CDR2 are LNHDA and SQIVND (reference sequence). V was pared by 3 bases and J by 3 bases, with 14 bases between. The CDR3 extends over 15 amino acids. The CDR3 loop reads CASSILRDNDYGYTF. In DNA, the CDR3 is TGTGCCAGTAGTATCCTCCGGGACAACGACTATGGCTACACCTTC.

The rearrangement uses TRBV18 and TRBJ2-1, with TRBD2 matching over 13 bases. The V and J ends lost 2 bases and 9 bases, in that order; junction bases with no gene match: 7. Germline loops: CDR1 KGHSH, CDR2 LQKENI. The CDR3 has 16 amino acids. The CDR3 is CASSPFRTSGRAEQFF. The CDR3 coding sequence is TGTGCCAGCTCACCATTCCGGACTAGCGGGAGAGCTGAGCAGTTCTTC.

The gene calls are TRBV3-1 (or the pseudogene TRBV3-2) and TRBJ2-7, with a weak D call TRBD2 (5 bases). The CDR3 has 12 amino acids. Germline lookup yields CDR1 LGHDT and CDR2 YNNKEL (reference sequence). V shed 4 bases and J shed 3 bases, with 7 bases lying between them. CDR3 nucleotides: TGTGCCAGCAGCCCCGGGGACTACGAGCAGTACTTC. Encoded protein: CASSPGDYEQYF.

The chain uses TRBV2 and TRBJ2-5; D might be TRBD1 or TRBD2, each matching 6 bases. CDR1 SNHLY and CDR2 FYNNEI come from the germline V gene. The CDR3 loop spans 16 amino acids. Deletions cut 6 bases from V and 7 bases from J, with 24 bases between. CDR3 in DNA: TGTGCCAGCAGAAATCCGCCGGGACTCAGGGGAGGGACCCAGTACTTC. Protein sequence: CASRNPPGLRGGTQYF.

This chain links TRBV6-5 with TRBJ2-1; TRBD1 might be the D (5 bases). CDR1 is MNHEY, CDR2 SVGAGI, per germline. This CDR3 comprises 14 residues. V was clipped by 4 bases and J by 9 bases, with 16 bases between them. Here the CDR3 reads CASSLGPRWGEQFF. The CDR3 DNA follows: TGTGCCAGCAGTTTGGGGCCCCGCTGGGGTGAGCAGTTCTTC.

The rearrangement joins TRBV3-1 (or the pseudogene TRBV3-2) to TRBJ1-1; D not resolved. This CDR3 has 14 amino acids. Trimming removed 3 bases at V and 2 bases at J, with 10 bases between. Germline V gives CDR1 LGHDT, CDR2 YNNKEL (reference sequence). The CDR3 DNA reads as TGTGCCAGCAGCCAGGAGCTGTCAAACACTGAAGCTTTCTTT. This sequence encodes CASSQELSNTEAFF.

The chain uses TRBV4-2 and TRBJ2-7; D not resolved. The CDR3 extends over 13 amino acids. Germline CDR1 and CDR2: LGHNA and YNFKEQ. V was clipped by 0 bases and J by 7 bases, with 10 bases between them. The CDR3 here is CASSQDRSAEQYF. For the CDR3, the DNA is TGTGCCAGCAGCCAAGATCGGTCAGCTGAGCAGTACTTC.

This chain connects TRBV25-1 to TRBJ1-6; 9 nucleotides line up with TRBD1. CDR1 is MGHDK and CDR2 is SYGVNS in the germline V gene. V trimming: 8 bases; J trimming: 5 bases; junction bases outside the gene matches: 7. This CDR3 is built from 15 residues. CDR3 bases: TGTGCCAGCCAAACAACAGGGGGCAATAATTCACCCCTCCACTTT. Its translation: CASQTTGGNNSPLHF.

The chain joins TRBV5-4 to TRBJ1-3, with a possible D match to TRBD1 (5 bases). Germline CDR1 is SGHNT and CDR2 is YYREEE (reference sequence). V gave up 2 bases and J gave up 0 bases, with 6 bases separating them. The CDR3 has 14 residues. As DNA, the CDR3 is TGTGCCAGCAGCTTCGACAGCTCTGGAAACACCATATATTTT. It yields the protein CASSFDSSGNTIYF.

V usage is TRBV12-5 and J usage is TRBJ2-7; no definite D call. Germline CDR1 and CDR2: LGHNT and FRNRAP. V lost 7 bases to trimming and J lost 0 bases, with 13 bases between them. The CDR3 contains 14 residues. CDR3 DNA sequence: TGTGCTAGTGCTTCTTTAGTGTCCTCCTACGAGCAGTACTTC. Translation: CASASLVSSYEQYF.

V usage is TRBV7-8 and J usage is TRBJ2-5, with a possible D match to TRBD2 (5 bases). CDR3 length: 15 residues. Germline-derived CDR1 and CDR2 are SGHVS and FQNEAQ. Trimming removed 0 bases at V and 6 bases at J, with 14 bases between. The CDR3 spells CASSLAEASGKTQYF. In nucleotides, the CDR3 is TGTGCCAGCAGCTTAGCGGAGGCCAGTGGAAAGACCCAGTACTTC.

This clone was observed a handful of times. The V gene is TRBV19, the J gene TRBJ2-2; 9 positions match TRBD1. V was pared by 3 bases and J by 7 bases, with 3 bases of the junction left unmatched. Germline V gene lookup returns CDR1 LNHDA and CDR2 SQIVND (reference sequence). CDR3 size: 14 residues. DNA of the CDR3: TGTGCCAGTAGTATGGGACAGGGAGGCGGGGAGCTGTTTTTT. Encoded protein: CASSMGQGGGELFF. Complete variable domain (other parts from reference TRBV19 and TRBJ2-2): DGGITQSPKYLFRKEGQNVTLSCEQNLNHDAMYWYRQDPGQGLRLIYYSQIVNDFQKGDIAEGYSVSREKKESFPLTVTSAQKNPTAFYLCASSMGQGGGELFFGEGSRLTVL.

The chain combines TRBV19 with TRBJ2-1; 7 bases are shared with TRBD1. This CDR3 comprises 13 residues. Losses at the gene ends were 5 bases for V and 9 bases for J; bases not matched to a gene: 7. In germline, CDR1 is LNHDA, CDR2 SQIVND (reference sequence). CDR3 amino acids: CASSAQGLAEQFF. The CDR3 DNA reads TGTGCCAGTAGTGCACAGGGGCTGGCTGAGCAGTTCTTC.

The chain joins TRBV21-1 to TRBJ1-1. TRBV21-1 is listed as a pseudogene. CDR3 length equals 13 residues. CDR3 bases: TGTGCCAGCAGCAAAGTTCTCCATAACGAAGCTTTCTTT. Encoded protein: CASSKVLHNEAFF.

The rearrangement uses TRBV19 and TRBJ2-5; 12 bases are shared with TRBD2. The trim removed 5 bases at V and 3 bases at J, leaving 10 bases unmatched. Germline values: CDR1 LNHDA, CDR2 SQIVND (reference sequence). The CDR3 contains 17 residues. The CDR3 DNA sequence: TGTGCCAGTAGTCCCCTAGCGGGAGGGCCGGCTAAAGAGACCCAGTACTTC. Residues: CASSPLAGGPAKETQYF. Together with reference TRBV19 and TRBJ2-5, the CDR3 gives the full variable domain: DGGITQSPKYLFRKEGQNVTLSCEQNLNHDAMYWYRQDPGQGLRLIYYSQIVNDFQKGDIAEGYSVSREKKESFPLTVTSAQKNPTAFYLCASSPLAGGPAKETQYFGPGTRLLVL.

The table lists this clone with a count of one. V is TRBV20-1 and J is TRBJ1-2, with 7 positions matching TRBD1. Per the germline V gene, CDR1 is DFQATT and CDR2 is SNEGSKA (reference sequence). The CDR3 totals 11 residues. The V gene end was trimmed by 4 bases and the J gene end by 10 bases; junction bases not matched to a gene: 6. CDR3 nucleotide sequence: TGCAGTGCTACCCAGGGGGACCTCTACACCTTC. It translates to CSATQGDLYTF.

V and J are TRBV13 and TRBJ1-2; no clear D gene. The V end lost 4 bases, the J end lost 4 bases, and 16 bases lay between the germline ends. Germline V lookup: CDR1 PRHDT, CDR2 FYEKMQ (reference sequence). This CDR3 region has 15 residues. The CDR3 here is CASSSSSGGPYGYTF. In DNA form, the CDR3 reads TGTGCCAGCAGCTCCTCCTCGGGAGGGCCCTATGGCTACACCTTC.

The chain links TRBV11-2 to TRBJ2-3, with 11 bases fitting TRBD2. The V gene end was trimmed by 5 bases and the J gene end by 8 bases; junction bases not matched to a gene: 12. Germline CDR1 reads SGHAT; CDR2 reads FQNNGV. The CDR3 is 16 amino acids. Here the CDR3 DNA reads TGTGCCAGCAGCGAGACTAGCGGGATCCTTCGGGGTACGCAGTATTTT. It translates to CASSETSGILRGTQYF.

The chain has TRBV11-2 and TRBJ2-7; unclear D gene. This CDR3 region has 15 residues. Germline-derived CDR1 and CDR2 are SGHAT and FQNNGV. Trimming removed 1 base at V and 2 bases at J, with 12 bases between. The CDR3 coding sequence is TGTGCCAGCAGCTTAGGAGAAGGGTCAACCTACGAGCAGTACTTC. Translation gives CASSLGEGSTYEQYF. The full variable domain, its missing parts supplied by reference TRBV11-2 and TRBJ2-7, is EAGVAQSPRYKIIEKRQSVAFWCNPISGHATLYWYQQILGQGPKLLIQFQNNGVVDDSQLPKDRFSAERLKGVDSTLKIQPAKLEDSAVYLCASSLGEGSTYEQYFGPGTRLTVT.